A selection of T cell receptor beta chains follows, all from one sample in a study of control samples from healthy donors and cancer patients. Clones were sequenced by immunoSEQ multiplex PCR, and TCRdb holds only the in-frame ones, with some missing. There are around 99,000 clones in the sample; about nine tenths occur only once, and about 4.7% lies in the top ten. The sample was blood. These receptor sequences come from a human donor in good health. The donor label of this sample is uncertain. Both conserved end residues are part of each CDR3. Each record gives: V gene, J gene, CDR3 protein.

>TRBV9|TRBJ1-1
CASSVDRSLNTEAFF
>TRBV2|TRBJ1-3
CASSVSGYGNTIYF
>TRBV9|TRBJ1-3
CASSSPGRSGNTIYF
>TRBV6-1|TRBJ1-5
CASSEVGGNQPQHF
>TRBV6-5|TRBJ2-5
CASSTGGQSQETQYF
>TRBV25-1|TRBJ1-6
CASSESQTGFAPLHF
>TRBV3-1/TRBV3-2|TRBJ2-3
CASSQFTGAAGTDTQYF
>TRBV27|TRBJ1-5
CASSPDSMQPQHF
>TRBV5-1|TRBJ2-7
CASSSAGGREQYF
>TRBV7-9|TRBJ1-2
CASSRGQTNYGYTF
>TRBV20-1|TRBJ2-1
CSAREINEQFF